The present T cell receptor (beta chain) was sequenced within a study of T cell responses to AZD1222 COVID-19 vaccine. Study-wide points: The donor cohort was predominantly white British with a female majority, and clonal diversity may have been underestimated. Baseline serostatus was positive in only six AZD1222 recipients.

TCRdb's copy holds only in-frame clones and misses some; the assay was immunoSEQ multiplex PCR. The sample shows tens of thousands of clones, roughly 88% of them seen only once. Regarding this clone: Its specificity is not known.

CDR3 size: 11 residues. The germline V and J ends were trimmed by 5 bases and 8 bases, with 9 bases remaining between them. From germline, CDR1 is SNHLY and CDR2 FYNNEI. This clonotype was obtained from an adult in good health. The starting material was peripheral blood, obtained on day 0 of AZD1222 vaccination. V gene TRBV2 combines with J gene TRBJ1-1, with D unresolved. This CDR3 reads CASSQEYEAFF. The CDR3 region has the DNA TGTGCCAGCAGTCAGGAGTACGAAGCTTTCTTT.